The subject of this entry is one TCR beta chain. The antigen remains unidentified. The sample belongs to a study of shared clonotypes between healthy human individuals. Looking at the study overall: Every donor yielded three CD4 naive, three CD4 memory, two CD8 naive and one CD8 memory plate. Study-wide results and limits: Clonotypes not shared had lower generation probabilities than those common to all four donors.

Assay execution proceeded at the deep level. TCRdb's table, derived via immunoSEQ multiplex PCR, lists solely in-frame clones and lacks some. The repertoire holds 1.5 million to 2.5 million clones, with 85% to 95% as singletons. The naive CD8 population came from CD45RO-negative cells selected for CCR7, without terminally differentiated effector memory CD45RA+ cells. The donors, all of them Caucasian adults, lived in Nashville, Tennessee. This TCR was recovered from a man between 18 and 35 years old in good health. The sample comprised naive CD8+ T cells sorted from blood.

The CDR3 loop is CASSIRGTGTYGYTF. In nucleotides, the CDR3 is TGTGCCAGTAGTATCCGAGGGACAGGGACCTATGGCTACACCTTC. The rearrangement uses TRBV19 and TRBJ1-2; TRBD1 matches at 9 bases. Germline trimming cut 3 bases from V and 4 bases from J; bases unmatched to any gene: 6. Germline-derived CDR1 and CDR2 are LNHDA and SQIVND (reference sequence). The length of the CDR3 is 15 residues.